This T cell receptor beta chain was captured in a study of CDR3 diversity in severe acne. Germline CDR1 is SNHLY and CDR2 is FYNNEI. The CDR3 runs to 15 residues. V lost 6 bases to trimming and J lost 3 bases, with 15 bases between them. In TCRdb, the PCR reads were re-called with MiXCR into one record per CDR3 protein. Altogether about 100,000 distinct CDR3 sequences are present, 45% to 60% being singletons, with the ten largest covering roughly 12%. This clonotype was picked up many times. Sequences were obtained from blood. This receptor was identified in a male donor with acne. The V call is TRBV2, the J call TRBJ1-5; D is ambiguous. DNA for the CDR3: TGTGCCAGCAGGGCACCCGGTGGGGACAATCAGCCCCAGCATTTT. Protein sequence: CASRAPGGDNQPQHF.